This T cell receptor beta chain came from a study of blood T cell repertoires in COVID-19. Study background: The United States, Italy and Spain provided the acute and convalescent COVID-19 samples. From T cells, B-cell-depleted T cells, or PBMCs came the material, which was cDNA or gDNA.

Source study methods: From reference gene primer amplification, estimates of nucleated cell counts were derived. Libraries were prepared by immunoSEQ multiplex PCR; TCRdb keeps only in-frame clonotypes and omits some of them. V, J and clone size were drawn from that table, and D and trimming were deduced from the DNA. Of roughly 250,000 clones in the sample, around 81% are singletons; the top ten hold 2.5% to 3%. Germline CDR1 and CDR2: SGHTA and FQGNSA. J gave up 2 bases and V 3 bases, and 6 bases lay outside the gene matches. The CDR3 is made up of 16 amino acids. Sequencing was performed on peripheral blood. The clonotype originates from a woman aged 60-70 years with active or convalescent COVID-19. The J gene is TRBJ2-5, the V gene TRBV7-2, with 10 bases identical to TRBD2. This CDR3 is CASSFQAGGRQETQYF. The CDR3 DNA is TGTGCCAGCAGCTTCCAAGCGGGGGGGCGTCAAGAGACCCAGTACTTC.